Listed below are T cell receptor beta chains from one sample, sequenced in a study of blood T cell repertoires in COVID-19. Assay used: immunoSEQ multiplex PCR; TCRdb lists only in-frame clones, some missing. This table has around 280,000 clones, roughly 89% appearing once. Specimen: PBMCs or T cells enriched from blood (not recorded which). These receptor sequences come from a woman between 18 and 29 years old with acute COVID-19. The CDR3 runs from the conserved cysteine through the conserved F or W. Each record gives: clone size, D gene, J gene, V gene, CDR3 protein, CDR3 DNA. A D gene is named only where the DNA matches it firmly. Some rows have no size entry. The others give once, few or many, or a class for an expanded clone.

NA | NA | TRBJ1-6 | TRBV10-2 | CASSDSQAVNSPLHF | TGCGCCAGCAGTGACAGTCAGGCAGTTAATTCACCCCTCCACTTT
NA | NA | TRBJ2-3 | TRBV12-5 | CAREAVFSTDTQYF | TGTGCCCGAGAGGCTGTCTTCAGCACAGATACGCAGTATTTT
NA | TRBD2 | TRBJ2-1 | TRBV14 | CASSQDRGGGAREQFF | TGTGCCAGCAGCCAAGATCGAGGCGGGGGGGCGCGGGAGCAGTTCTTC
NA | TRBD2 | TRBJ2-2 | TRBV27 | CASSGGRPNTGELFF | TGTGCCAGCAGTGGCGGGAGGCCGAACACCGGGGAGCTGTTTTTT
once | NA | TRBJ2-7 | TRBV29-1 | CSVDIPSSYEQYF | TGCAGCGTTGATATCCCCAGCTCCTACGAGCAGTACTTC
NA | TRBD1 | TRBJ2-5 | TRBV11-1 | CASSSQGQGQETQYF | TGTGCCAGCAGCTCCCAGGGACAGGGCCAAGAGACCCAGTACTTC
NA | TRBD2 | TRBJ2-7 | TRBV4-3 | CASSRVAVALDSGKIWEQYF | TGCGCCAGCAGCCGGGTAGCGGTAGCCCTGGATAGCGGGAAAATCTGGGAGCAGTACTTC
NA | TRBD1 | TRBJ2-6 | TRBV6-4 | CASSDPGQLSGANVLTF | TGTGCCAGCAGTGACCCGGGACAGCTCTCTGGGGCCAACGTCCTGACTTTC
NA | TRBD1 | TRBJ1-2 | TRBV18 | CASSPGQGARYGYTF | TGTGCCAGCTCACCAGGACAGGGGGCCCGCTATGGCTACACCTTC
NA | NA | TRBJ2-7 | TRBV7-2 | CASSLVGSWYEQYF | TGTGCCAGCAGCTTAGTCGGGAGTTGGTACGAGCAGTACTTC
NA | NA | TRBJ2-2 | TRBV11-3 | CASSFSAHRDNTGELFF | TGTGCCAGCAGCTTTAGTGCCCACCGGGATAACACCGGGGAGCTGTTTTTT
NA | NA | TRBJ2-1 | TRBV6-1 | CASSEAPRQGRDEQFF | TGTGCCAGCAGTGAAGCTCCTCGGCAGGGTAGGGATGAGCAGTTCTTC
NA | NA | TRBJ1-6 | TRBV10-1 | CASTPQGEGITLNSPLHF | TGCGCCAGCACTCCACAAGGGGAGGGCATAACCCTTAATTCACCCCTCCACTTT
NA | TRBD1 | TRBJ2-7 | TRBV19 | CASMRTGGYEQYF | TGTGCCAGTATGCGGACAGGGGGCTACGAGCAGTACTTC
NA | TRBD2 | TRBJ2-3 | TRBV9 | CASSVGGTGGPADTQYF | TGTGCCAGCAGCGTGGGTGGAACGGGAGGGCCGGCAGATACGCAGTATTTT
NA | TRBD1 | TRBJ1-3 | TRBV15 | CATSDRGVLNTIYF | TGTGCCACCAGCGACAGGGGAGTTCTGAACACCATATATTTT
NA | TRBD1 | TRBJ1-5 | TRBV6-2/TRBV6-3 | CASSYSKQGAAFNQPQHF | TGTGCCAGCAGTTATTCCAAACAGGGGGCTGCGTTTAATCAGCCCCAGCATTTT
NA | TRBD2 | TRBJ2-1 | TRBV27 | CASSFGGLSGRANEQFF | TGTGCCAGCAGTTTCGGTGGGCTGAGCGGGAGGGCCAATGAGCAGTTCTTC
NA | NA | TRBJ2-7 | TRBV5-4 | CASSLAPSFRAGADEQYF | TGTGCCAGCAGCTTGGCTCCTTCCTTCCGGGCAGGGGCAGACGAGCAGTACTTC
NA | TRBD1 | TRBJ1-2 | TRBV5-6 | CASRGQGEAYGYTF | TGTGCCAGCAGGGGACAGGGGGAGGCCTATGGCTACACCTTC
once | NA | TRBJ1-2 | TRBV10-1 | CASILVPQYYGYTF | NA
NA | TRBD2 | TRBJ2-1 | TRBV10-1 | CASSEVLASGGEQFF | TGCGCCAGCAGTGAAGTGTTGGCTAGCGGGGGTGAGCAGTTCTTC
NA | TRBD1 | TRBJ1-6 | TRBV9 | CASSVGGTANSPLHF | TGTGCCAGCAGCGTAGGAGGGACAGCGAATTCACCCCTCCACTTT
NA | TRBD1 | TRBJ1-3 | TRBV19 | CASSLAGTGTASGNTIYF | TGTGCCAGTAGTTTGGCCGGGACAGGGACGGCGTCTGGAAACACCATATATTTT
NA | NA | TRBJ1-5 | TRBV6-1 | CASSEALGRPQHF | TGTGCCAGCAGTGAAGCGCTGGGCAGGCCCCAGCATTTT
NA | TRBD2 | TRBJ2-3 | TRBV30 | CAWSISGNSDTQYF | TGTGCCTGGAGTATTAGCGGGAACTCAGATACGCAGTATTTT
NA | TRBD1 | TRBJ2-7 | TRBV10-3 | CAISPGQSSYEQYF | TGTGCCATCAGTCCGGGACAGAGCTCCTACGAGCAGTACTTC
NA | NA | TRBJ1-1 | TRBV5-1 | CASSFRTLNTEAFF | TGCGCCAGCAGCTTTAGGACATTGAACACTGAAGCTTTCTTT
NA | NA | TRBJ2-1 | TRBV27 | CASSFSRNEQFF | TGTGCCAGCAGTTTTTCCCGCAATGAGCAGTTCTTC
NA | NA | TRBJ1-5 | TRBV7-3 | CASSLPWTLQPQHF | TGTGCCAGCAGCTTACCCTGGACTCTTCAGCCCCAGCATTTT
NA | NA | TRBJ1-1 | TRBV30 | CAWRAGYTEAFF | TGTGCCTGGAGAGCAGGGTACACTGAAGCTTTCTTT
once | TRBD2 | TRBJ2-7 | TRBV19 | CASNKRGLGEQYF | TGTGCCAGTAACAAGCGGGGACTGGGGGAGCAGTACTTC
NA | NA | TRBJ1-5 | TRBV5-8 | CASSFEIVQPQHF | TGTGCCAGCAGCTTCGAGATAGTACAGCCCCAGCATTTT
NA | NA | TRBJ2-7 | TRBV24-1 | CATSASGGALIEQYF | TGTGCCACCAGTGCGTCGGGTGGAGCCCTTATCGAGCAGTACTTC
NA | TRBD1 | TRBJ1-6 | TRBV5-1 | CASSEGQGLNSPLHF | TGCGCCAGCAGCGAGGGACAGGGGTTAAATTCACCCCTCCACTTT
NA | TRBD2 | TRBJ2-1 | TRBV7-9 | CASSLAGTSVDEQFF | TGTGCCAGCAGCTTAGCGGGGACTAGCGTCGATGAGCAGTTCTTC
NA | NA | TRBJ2-3 | TRBV30 | CAWSVPGLGQYF | TGTGCCTGGAGTGTACCGGGTCTAGGTCAGTATTTT
once | TRBD2 | TRBJ2-1 | TRBV15 | CATSRKLAGAVFPEQFF | TGTGCCACCAGCAGAAAGCTAGCGGGAGCGGTCTTTCCTGAGCAGTTCTTC
NA | TRBD2 | TRBJ2-3 | TRBV9 | CASSRYGGTSTDTQYF | TGTGCCAGCAGCCGATACGGGGGGACGAGCACAGATACGCAGTATTTT
NA | NA | TRBJ2-7 | TRBV4-2 | CASSQGGGTGSYEQYF | TGTGCCAGCAGCCAAGGTGGGGGAACAGGGTCCTACGAGCAGTACTTC
NA | TRBD2 | TRBJ2-3 | TRBV6-4 | CASSDRVAGETDTQYF | TGTGCCAGCAGTGACCGGGTAGCGGGAGAAACAGATACGCAGTATTTT